The 21 T cell receptor beta chains given below trace back to one sample, sequenced in a study of T cells in Graves' hyperthyroidism and ophthalmopathy (dated by TCRdb to the late 2010s). The library came from multiplex PCR. Sequencing was carried out with an Illumina HiSeq 2000. The TCR beta CDR3 regions were amplified from RNA transcripts. A first-round RT-PCR of the TCR CDR3 used the HTBI primer set with the Qiagen OneStep RT-PCR kit. In-frame beta chains were kept once TCRdb had trimmed the public reads at Q25 with fastp and called clones with MiXCR. CDR3 protein sequences are deduplicated, and each keeps its most common genes and DNA. This sample lists 250,000 to 300,000 distinct CDR3 sequences; 13% were detected once. The leading ten clones occupy almost 8% of the sample. Sequencing was performed on blood. These TCRs come from a woman in her thirties with Graves' hyperthyroidism that later progressed to Graves' ophthalmopathy.

Many counts were recorded for this clonotype. The CDR3 sequence is CASSLGPGGVYEQYF. CDR3 sequence (DNA): TGTGCCAGCAGCTTAGGACCGGGAGGGGTCTACGAGCAGTACTTC. The V call is TRBV7-2, the J call TRBJ2-7, with TRBD2 matching 8 bases. The CDR3 runs 15 residues. Germline-derived CDR1 and CDR2 are SGHTA and FQGNSA. The trim removed 1 base at V and 3 bases at J, leaving 5 bases unmatched.

The gene calls are TRBV6-2 or TRBV6-3 and TRBJ2-1; 10 nucleotides line up with TRBD2. V gave up 7 bases and J gave up 8 bases; unmatched junction bases: 14. Germline V gene sequence: CDR1 MNHEY, CDR2 SVGEGT. This CDR3 is 16 amino acids long. CDR3 protein: CASTPGWLAGEYEQFF. Here the CDR3 DNA reads TGTGCCAGCACCCCCGGGTGGCTAGCGGGAGAATATGAGCAGTTCTTC.

V and J are TRBV28 and TRBJ1-5; no reliable D call. The CDR3 is made up of 12 amino acids. Germline V gene lookup returns CDR1 MDHEN and CDR2 SYDVKM. V was cut by 6 bases and J by 7 bases, with 10 bases left in between. CDR3 bases: TGTGCCAGCAGAATAGGAGGGCAGCCCCAGCATTTT. Amino acid sequence: CASRIGGQPQHF.

This clonotype was counted at least ten times. The chain carries TRBV3-1 and TRBJ1-6; a possible D gene is TRBD1 (5 bases). The CDR3 contains 13 residues. V was trimmed by 7 bases and J by 3 bases, leaving 7 bases between them. The V gene's germline CDR1 is LGHDT and CDR2 YNNKEL (reference sequence). CDR3: CASTGHYNSPLHF. In DNA, the CDR3 is TGTGCCAGCACGGGGCACTATAATTCACCCCTCCACTTT. Full variable domain (missing parts from reference TRBV3-1 and TRBJ1-6): DTAVSQTPKYLVTQMGNDKSIKCEQNLGHDTMYWYKQDSKKFLKIMFSYNNKELIINETVPNRFSPKSPDKAHLNLHINSLELGDSAVYFCASTGHYNSPLHFGNGTRLTVT.

The J gene is TRBJ2-6, the V gene TRBV15; D not certain. There are 15 residues in the CDR3. The germline gives CDR1 LNHNV, CDR2 YYDKDF (reference sequence). The V gene lost 1 base and the J gene lost 2 bases, with 6 bases spanning the gap. The CDR3 DNA follows: TGTGCCACCAGCAGAGCGCAGGCTGGGGCCAACGTCCTGACTTTC. Translated: CATSRAQAGANVLTF. Full variable domain (remainder filled in from reference TRBV15 and TRBJ2-6): DAMVIQNPRYQVTQFGKPVTLSCSQTLNHNVMYWYQQKSSQAPKLLFHYYDKDFNNEADTPDNFQSRRPNTSFCFLDIRSPGLGDTAMYLCATSRAQAGANVLTFGAGSRLTVL.

This clonotype was found many times. The rearrangement links TRBV7-8 to TRBJ1-4; tentatively, D is TRBD1 (6 bases). This CDR3 is built from 15 residues. Trimming removed 1 base from V and 8 bases from J, with 14 bases in between. The germline V gene has CDR1 SGHVS and CDR2 FQNEAQ. For the CDR3, the DNA is TGTGCCAGCAGCTTAGGGCGGGGGGCAGGAGAAAAACTGTTTTTT. Translated: CASSLGRGAGEKLFF.

V usage is TRBV7-9 and J usage is TRBJ1-2; 8 bases match TRBD1. This CDR3 is built from 15 residues. V was clipped by 5 bases and J by 0 bases; unmatched bases: 5. The germline V gene encodes CDR1 SEHNR and CDR2 FQNEAQ (reference sequence). This CDR3 is CASSNTGGSNYGYTF. The CDR3 nucleotides are TGTGCCAGCAGCAACACAGGGGGATCTAACTATGGCTACACCTTC.

The rearrangement joins TRBV20-1 to TRBJ2-2; 7 bases fit TRBD2. CDR1 DFQATT and CDR2 SNEGSKA come from the germline V gene (reference sequence). The CDR3 is 15 amino acids. The V segment lost 3 bases and the J segment 4 bases; nucleotides outside the gene matches: 8. The CDR3 sequence: CSASWRERITGELFF. The CDR3 region has the DNA TGCAGTGCTAGCTGGCGGGAGCGTATCACCGGGGAGCTGTTTTTT.

In its sample, this clonotype was seen many times. V gene TRBV27 combines with J gene TRBJ2-2; D might be TRBD2 (5 bases). The V gene's germline CDR1 is MNHEY and CDR2 SMNVEV (reference sequence). The CDR3 consists of 14 residues. The V end was cut by 6 bases, the J end by 1 base, with 9 bases between. The chain's CDR3 is CASSLALNTGELFF. The CDR3 coding sequence is TGTGCCAGCAGCCTAGCCCTGAACACCGGGGAGCTGTTTTTT.

This clonotype came up many times. Relative to the germline gene, one junction end is altered; a read error may explain this. The V call is TRBV18, the J call TRBJ1-1; D not resolved. CDR1 and CDR2 (germline): KGHSH, LQKENI. CDR3 length: 13 amino acids. The CDR3 DNA follows: TGTGCCAGCTCACCAGCGGTGAACACTGAAGCTCTCTTT. Residues: CASSPAVNTEALF.

This clonotype was counted many times. V usage is TRBV28 and J usage is TRBJ2-7; 7 bases are shared with TRBD1. Per the germline V gene, CDR1 is MDHEN and CDR2 is SYDVKM. The CDR3 length is 14 residues. V was clipped by 7 bases and J by 0 bases; unmatched bases: 6. The CDR3 nucleotides are TGTGCCAGCACCCGGGACAGATTCTCCTACGAGCAGTACTTC. Its protein product is CASTRDRFSYEQYF.

This clonotype was recorded at least ten times. This chain uses TRBV6-2 or TRBV6-3 with TRBJ1-1; TRBD1 aligns across 7 bases. V shed 5 bases and J 0 bases; nucleotides not matched to a gene: 6. This CDR3 region has 15 residues. Germline V gene lookup returns CDR1 MNHEY and CDR2 SVGEGT. The CDR3 DNA is TGTGCCAGCAGTCCCAGGGGGGCAGTGAACACTGAAGCTTTCTTT. This translates into CASSPRGAVNTEAFF.

In its sample, this clonotype was seen a few times. CDR3 DNA sequence: TGTGCCAGCAGCTTAGGACGGGGATCCGGGGAGCTGTTTTTT. Residues: CASSLGRGSGELFF. The genes are TRBV7-2 and TRBJ2-2, with D perhaps TRBD2 (5 bases). The CDR3 consists of 14 residues. The ends were cut back, 1 base at V and 6 bases at J, with 9 bases in the middle. Germline V gene sequence: CDR1 SGHTA, CDR2 FQGNSA.

This clonotype has ten or more counts. V is TRBV28 and J is TRBJ2-1; 11 bases are a match to TRBD2. Germline V gene data show CDR1 as MDHEN and CDR2 as SYDVKM. J was trimmed by 8 bases and V by 6 bases; bases with no gene match: 6. The length of the CDR3 is 14 residues. The CDR3 here is CASRLAGEQDEQFF. CDR3 nucleotides: TGTGCCAGCAGACTAGCGGGAGAGCAAGATGAGCAGTTCTTC.

The chain combines TRBV11-2 with TRBJ2-2; TRBD2 aligns across 9 bases. The CDR3 is made up of 16 amino acids. The germline V gene encodes CDR1 SGHAT and CDR2 FQNNGV. With 1 base clipped from V and 7 bases from J, the junction kept 7 bases outside the gene matches. The CDR3 sequence is CASSLGLAEGDGELFF. The CDR3 DNA follows: TGTGCCAGCAGCTTAGGACTAGCGGAGGGGGACGGGGAGCTGTTTTTT. The full variable domain, rest sourced from reference TRBV11-2 and TRBJ2-2, is EAGVAQSPRYKIIEKRQSVAFWCNPISGHATLYWYQQILGQGPKLLIQFQNNGVVDDSQLPKDRFSAERLKGVDSTLKIQPAKLEDSAVYLCASSLGLAEGDGELFFGEGSRLTVL.

The rearrangement uses TRBV7-2 and TRBJ2-1; TRBD2 is a possible D gene (6 bases). V lost 2 bases and J lost 7, with 12 bases in between. CDR3 length equals 14 residues. Germline lookup yields CDR1 SGHTA and CDR2 FQGNSA. DNA for the CDR3: TGTGCCAGCAGCTTAAGCCTAGCGCCGAATGAGCAGTTCTTC. Translated, it gives CASSLSLAPNEQFF.

This clonotype was seen ten or more times. V and J are TRBV12-3 or TRBV12-4 and TRBJ2-7; the D is unclear. The CDR3 loop spans 12 amino acids. Trimming removed 6 bases from V and 8 bases from J, with 14 bases in between. DNA for the CDR3: TGTGCCAGCAGAACCCGGACCACCCAGCAGTACTTC. This translates into CASRTRTTQQYF.

This clonotype was detected only a few times. The chain joins TRBV10-3 to TRBJ2-1; the D gene is possibly TRBD1 (6 bases). V lost 6 bases, J lost 12 bases, and 18 bases lay in between. Germline V gives CDR1 ENHRY, CDR2 SYGVKD. The CDR3 is made up of 13 amino acids. This CDR3 is CAIREGQQDWQFF. CDR3 sequence (DNA): TGTGCCATCAGGGAAGGACAGCAAGATTGGCAGTTCTTC.

This clonotype was observed many times. The chain has TRBV20-1 and TRBJ2-4; D may be TRBD2 (6 bases). CDR3 size: 15 residues. V was shortened by 0 bases and J by 3 bases, with 12 bases between the two germline ends. Looked up from germline, CDR1 is DFQATT and CDR2 is SNEGSKA (reference sequence). The CDR3 DNA reads TGCAGTGCTAGAGATCTGGGGGAGGTCAAAAACATTCAGTACTTC. Translating it yields CSARDLGEVKNIQYF.

There are many counts of this clonotype. The chain recombines TRBV27 with TRBJ2-1; D unclear. V lost 4 bases to trimming and J lost 4 bases, with 11 bases between them. This CDR3 is 14 amino acids long. CDR1 MNHEY and CDR2 SMNVEV come from the germline V gene (reference sequence). This CDR3 is CASSSSPTYNEQFF. CDR3 sequence (DNA): TGTGCCAGCAGTTCCTCTCCTACATACAATGAGCAGTTCTTC.

This clonotype has just a few counts. A much larger clonotype is one base distant, so this may be a read error. V usage is TRBV5-5 and J usage is TRBJ2-5, with D perhaps given as TRBD1 or TRBD2 (5 bases each). Germline CDR1 is SGHKS and CDR2 is YYEKEE (reference sequence). V dropped 6 bases and J dropped 2 bases, with 14 bases sitting between them. This CDR3 comprises 14 residues. In nucleotides, the CDR3 is TGTGCCAGCAACCCAGGGACGGCTCAAGAGACCCAGTACTTC. Protein: CASNPGTAQETQYF.